Shown below are 27 T cell receptor beta chains from a single sample sequenced in a study of regulatory T cells in long-lasting Graves disease (dated by TCRdb to 2020 to 2022). The library was built by means of multiplex PCR. The run used an Illumina HiSeq 4000. TCR beta libraries were built with iRepertoire HTBI primers and Arm-PCR amplification of CDR3 regions. The raw public reads went through TCRdb reprocessing: fastp at Q25, MiXCR clone calling, in-frame beta chains kept. Rows merge per CDR3 protein into single entries with the most common DNA and genes. The sample data list around 450,000 distinct CDR3 sequences, and about 15% of these were observed just once. The ten most abundant clones make up over 7% of the sample. Sample time point, as interpreted from the label and publication: newly diagnosed GD, antithyroid drugs for less than 3 months. For both TCR sequencing and RNA sequencing, RNA was extracted from PBMCs using TRIzol.

This sample also appeared in a second study, on T cells in Graves' hyperthyroidism and ophthalmopathy.

The sample here was peripheral blood mononuclear cells (PBMCs), taken at new diagnosis, from a patient treated with antithyroid drugs. The receptors derive from a woman between 35 and 50 years old with Graves disease. Donor details come from another sample of the same person, matched by shared clones.

The chain links TRBV5-6 to TRBJ2-5; D assignment may be TRBD1 or TRBD2 (5 bases each). The CDR3 length is 15 residues. Germline CDR1 SGHDT, CDR2 YYEEEE. V was clipped by 1 base and J by 2 bases, with 12 bases between them. The CDR3 DNA follows: TGTGCCAGCAGCTTGAAGTCAGGGAGACAAGAGACCCAGTACTTC. It codes for CASSLKSGRQETQYF. Full variable domain (outside the CDR3, taken from reference TRBV5-6 and TRBJ2-5): DAGVTQSPTHLIKTRGQQVTLRCSPKSGHDTVSWYQQALGQGPQFIFQYYEEEERQRGNFPDRFSGHQFPNYSSELNVNALLLGDSALYLCASSLKSGRQETQYFGPGTRLLVL.

This clonotype was seen a handful of times. The chain links TRBV10-3 to TRBJ2-1, with 10 bases fitting TRBD2. The length of the CDR3 is 15 residues. The J segment lost 3 bases and the V segment lost 5 bases, leaving 4 bases of the junction unmatched. CDR1 ENHRY and CDR2 SYGVKD come from the germline V gene. CDR3 protein: CAISLGTSDYNEQFF. CDR3 DNA sequence: TGTGCCATCAGTCTCGGGACTAGCGACTACAATGAGCAGTTCTTC.

At least ten counts were recorded for this clonotype. This chain joins TRBV28 and TRBJ2-7; either TRBD1 or TRBD2 may fit D (5 bases each). Germline CDR1 is MDHEN and CDR2 is SYDVKM. V was trimmed by 7 bases and J by 6 bases, leaving 19 bases between them. The CDR3 has 14 amino acids. CDR3 nucleotide sequence: TGTGCCAGCACCACTGGGGTCCCTGGGGGCGAGCAGTACTTC. Its translation: CASTTGVPGGEQYF.

The chain is built from TRBV19 and TRBJ1-6; no firm D call. The CDR3 extends over 13 amino acids. V was cut by 4 bases and J by 7 bases, with 8 bases left in between. The germline CDR1 and CDR2 sequences are LNHDA and SQIVND (reference sequence). The CDR3 DNA reads TGTGCCAGTAGTAGGGGAATGAATTCACCCCTCCACTTT. Its protein product is CASSRGMNSPLHF. Supplemented by reference TRBV19 and TRBJ1-6, the full variable domain reads DGGITQSPKYLFRKEGQNVTLSCEQNLNHDAMYWYRQDPGQGLRLIYYSQIVNDFQKGDIAEGYSVSREKKESFPLTVTSAQKNPTAFYLCASSRGMNSPLHFGNGTRLTVT.

This clonotype was seen ten or more times. This chain links TRBV30 with TRBJ2-5; D remains unclear. There are 13 residues in the CDR3. The germline V and J ends were trimmed by 3 bases and 4 bases, with 12 bases remaining between them. Germline CDR1 and CDR2: GTSNPN and SVGIG (reference sequence). The CDR3 protein is CAWRGLDSETQYF. Written as DNA, the CDR3 is TGTGCCTGGAGAGGTCTAGATTCAGAGACCCAGTACTTC.

This clonotype was counted at least ten times. The chain couples TRBV28 to TRBJ2-1; D gene uncertain. Germline values: CDR1 MDHEN, CDR2 SYDVKM. V lost 6 bases and J lost 2, with 2 bases in between. The CDR3 has 11 residues. CDR3 loop: CASSPYNEQFF. DNA of the CDR3: TGTGCCAGCAGCCCCTACAATGAGCAGTTCTTC.

At least ten counts were recorded for this clonotype. This chain joins TRBV30 and TRBJ1-2, with TRBD1 as a possible D gene (6 bases). In germline, CDR1 is GTSNPN, CDR2 SVGIG (reference sequence). V shed 0 bases and J shed 10 bases, with 15 bases lying between them. The CDR3 loop spans 13 amino acids. The CDR3 reads CAWSVQGGMYYTF. The CDR3 DNA reads TGTGCCTGGAGTGTACAGGGCGGAATGTACTACACCTTC.

This clonotype was picked up many times. The rearrangement uses TRBV5-1 and TRBJ2-3; 7 bases line up with TRBD2. The CDR3 runs 14 residues. J lost 4 bases, V lost 4 bases, and 6 bases had no gene match. The germline CDR1 and CDR2 sequences are SGHRS and YFSETQ. CDR3 DNA: TGCGCCAGCAGCGTGCAAGCGGGACCAGATACGCAGTATTTT. Protein sequence: CASSVQAGPDTQYF.

J is TRBJ2-7 and V is TRBV28; perhaps TRBD2 as D (6 bases). The CDR3 has 13 residues. The germline V gene encodes CDR1 MDHEN and CDR2 SYDVKM. CDR3 DNA: TGTGCTTGCGGGGCGGGAACGTCTGTCGAGCAGTACTTC. It yields the protein CACGAGTSVEQYF.

This clonotype was observed a few times. V and J are TRBV19 and TRBJ2-7, with 15 bases aligning to TRBD2. CDR1 and CDR2 from the germline V gene are LNHDA and SQIVND (reference sequence). The CDR3 contains 16 residues. With 4 bases clipped from V and 4 bases from J, the junction kept 5 bases outside the gene matches. The CDR3 is CASSSRGTSGRYEQYF. CDR3 DNA: TGTGCCAGTAGTAGCCGCGGGACTAGCGGGAGGTACGAGCAGTACTTC.

The V gene is TRBV24-1, the J gene TRBJ1-2; D not resolved. V lost 3 bases and J lost 4, with 5 bases in between. This CDR3 contains 12 residues. CDR1 is KGHDR, CDR2 SFDVKD, per germline. The CDR3 DNA reads TGTGCCACCAGTGATGATGTCTATGGCTACACCTTC. It specifies CATSDDVYGYTF.

In this sample, this clonotype turned up a few times. The chain employs TRBV6-5 and TRBJ2-7, with TRBD1 matching 9 bases. CDR3 length: 15 amino acids. V shed 2 bases and J 3 bases; nucleotides not matched to a gene: 5. Germline CDR1 MNHEY, CDR2 SVGAGI. CDR3: CASSYTGTGLYEQYF. The CDR3 DNA sequence: TGTGCCAGCAGTTACACCGGGACAGGGCTCTACGAGCAGTACTTC.

This clonotype has at least ten counts. The chain couples TRBV24-1 to TRBJ1-2, with TRBD1 identical over 7 bases. CDR3 length: 14 residues. From germline, CDR1 is KGHDR and CDR2 SFDVKD. Losses at the gene ends were 4 bases for V and 8 bases for J; bases not matched to a gene: 9. In nucleotides, the CDR3 is TGTGCCACCAGTGACTCCTACAGGGGTGGAGGCTACACCTTC. It encodes CATSDSYRGGGYTF.

Ten or more counts support this clonotype. V and J are TRBV7-8 and TRBJ2-7, with TRBD2 matching over 8 bases. Germline V gene sequence: CDR1 SGHVS, CDR2 FQNEAQ. Trimming at V came to 1 base and at J to 6 bases, leaving 5 bases not matched to a gene. The CDR3 loop spans 14 amino acids. The CDR3: CASSLESGSGEQYF. The CDR3 DNA reads as TGTGCCAGCAGCTTAGAAAGCGGGAGTGGCGAGCAGTACTTC.

This chain joins TRBV29-1 and TRBJ2-1, with 14 bases aligning to TRBD2. Trimming at V came to 4 bases and at J to 3 bases, leaving 2 bases not matched to a gene. Germline CDR1 and CDR2: SQVTM and ANQGSEA. The CDR3 is 15 residues long. The CDR3 here is CSVVGLAGDYNEQFF. The CDR3 bases are TGCAGCGTTGTGGGACTAGCGGGGGACTACAATGAGCAGTTCTTC.

This clonotype was seen many times. The chain links TRBV14 to TRBJ2-3, with 14 bases that match TRBD2. Germline loops: CDR1 SGHDN, CDR2 FVKESK. The CDR3 covers 17 residues. V was clipped by 1 base and J by 3 bases; unmatched bases: 3. The CDR3: CASSQAGTSGRTDTQYF. CDR3 DNA sequence: TGTGCCAGCAGCCAAGCCGGGACTAGCGGGAGAACAGATACGCAGTATTTT.

The V and J genes are TRBV19 and TRBJ1-4; 8 nucleotides line up with TRBD1. Germline-derived CDR1 and CDR2 are LNHDA and SQIVND (reference sequence). Germline trimming cut 5 bases from V and 4 bases from J; bases unmatched to any gene: 9. The CDR3 is 16 amino acids. CDR3 DNA: TGTGCCAGTAGTGTTACTGGGACAGGAATTAATGAAAAACTGTTTTTT. Amino acid sequence: CASSVTGTGINEKLFF. Using reference TRBV19 and TRBJ1-4 for the parts outside the CDR3, the full variable domain is DGGITQSPKYLFRKEGQNVTLSCEQNLNHDAMYWYRQDPGQGLRLIYYSQIVNDFQKGDIAEGYSVSREKKESFPLTVTSAQKNPTAFYLCASSVTGTGINEKLFFGSGTQLSVL.

The chain employs TRBV13 and TRBJ2-2; D not certain. The V gene's germline CDR1 is PRHDT and CDR2 FYEKMQ (reference sequence). This CDR3 contains 14 residues. With 4 bases removed from V and 7 bases from J, the gap between germline ends came to 13 bases. CDR3 sequence (DNA): TGTGCCAGCAGCTCCTACGGACGAGGCGGGGAGCTGTTTTTT. It yields the protein CASSSYGRGGELFF.

There are a few counts of this clonotype. V gene TRBV5-8 combines with J gene TRBJ1-5, with D possibly TRBD1 on 5 matching bases. Germline V gene sequence: CDR1 SGHTS, CDR2 YDEGEE. CDR3 length equals 13 residues. Trimming cost V 4 bases and J 7 bases, with 12 bases left between them. CDR3 DNA: TGTGCCAGCAGCGAGTACCGGGGGCAGCCCCAGCATTTT. It specifies CASSEYRGQPQHF.

This clonotype has a handful of counts. V and J are TRBV7-9 and TRBJ1-1; D gene unclear. The germline CDR1 and CDR2 sequences are SEHNR and FQNEAQ (reference sequence). This CDR3 has 13 residues. V gave up 5 bases and J gave up 1 base, with 8 bases separating them. CDR3 sequence reads: CASSLHANTEAFF. The CDR3 DNA follows: TGTGCCAGCAGCCTTCATGCGAACACTGAAGCTTTCTTT.

This clonotype was seen ten or more times. The chain carries TRBV12-3 or TRBV12-4 and TRBJ1-5, with unresolved D. This CDR3 region has 13 residues. V lost 3 bases, J lost 1 base, and 4 bases lay in between. CDR3: CASSFTSNQPQHF. The CDR3 coding sequence is TGTGCCAGCAGTTTTACGAGCAATCAGCCCCAGCATTTT.

This clonotype was seen many times. This chain links TRBV11-2 with TRBJ2-4, with D unclear. CDR3 length equals 16 residues. Trimming left V 5 bases short and J 7 bases short, with 21 bases between. Germline loops: CDR1 SGHAT, CDR2 FQNNGV. CDR3 nucleotide sequence: TGTGCCAGCAGCAACCGACAACGTCCAGCTTTCAACATTCAGTACTTC. Translation gives CASSNRQRPAFNIQYF.

This clonotype was found a few times. The chain employs TRBV7-9 and TRBJ2-4; 10 bases are shared with TRBD2. Germline V gene data show CDR1 as SEHNR and CDR2 as FQNEAQ (reference sequence). V lost 5 bases, J lost 5 bases, and 6 bases stayed unmatched. The CDR3 is 15 residues long. CDR3 region: CASSPGLAVQNIQYF. In nucleotides, the CDR3 is TGTGCCAGCAGCCCCGGACTAGCGGTTCAAAACATTCAGTACTTC.

The rearrangement uses TRBV20-1 and TRBJ2-1, with D unresolved. The V gene's germline CDR1 is DFQATT and CDR2 SNEGSKA (reference sequence). The ends were cut back, 6 bases at V and 8 bases at J, with 20 bases in the middle. The CDR3 runs 14 residues. CDR3 DNA: TGCAGTGCCAGACATGAGAACTCAAAGGATGAGCAGTTCTTC. It encodes CSARHENSKDEQFF.

This clonotype was counted ten times or more. The V and J genes are TRBV11-1 and TRBJ1-2; 9 bases are a match to TRBD1. CDR3 size: 13 residues. Germline V CDR1 and CDR2: SGHAT, FQDESV (reference sequence). The V segment lost 5 bases and the J segment 7 bases; nucleotides outside the gene matches: 5. The DNA of the CDR3 is TGTGCCAGCAGCCCGGGACAGGGAGGTGGCTACACCTTC. This gives the protein CASSPGQGGGYTF.

This clonotype was seen repeatedly, ten times or more. The gene calls are TRBV25-1 and TRBJ2-3; D remains ambiguous. Germline CDR1 reads MGHDK; CDR2 reads SYGVNS. The CDR3 covers 15 residues. The V end was cut by 6 bases, the J end by 1 base, with 14 bases between. The CDR3 DNA sequence: TGTGCCAGCAGCCTCCCCCTCATCCGCACAGATACGCAGTATTTT. The encoded protein is CASSLPLIRTDTQYF.

This clonotype was detected only a few times. The rearrangement joins TRBV6-9 to TRBJ1-1; no firm D call. Trimming took off 4 bases at V and 3 bases at J, with 9 bases between the two ends. Germline CDR1 and CDR2: MNHGY and SVAAGI. The CDR3 extends over 13 amino acids. The CDR3 DNA is TGTGCCAGCAGTTCGACTCTGGACACTGAAGCTTTCTTT. Encoded protein: CASSSTLDTEAFF.